This T cell receptor beta chain was identified in a study of blood T cell repertoires in COVID-19. Patients from Seattle were sampled longitudinally, starting during active infection. Methods used by the authors: Nucleated cell counts were estimated from reference gene primer amplification. Profiling relied on immunoSEQ multiplex PCR, and the TCRdb table lists in-frame clones only, not all of them. The V and J calls and clone size were taken over from that table, and D and trimming were inferred from the DNA. Of roughly 180,000 clones listed, roughly 88% are singletons. CDR1 SGDLS and CDR2 YYNGEE come from the germline V gene. There are 15 residues in the CDR3. V was clipped by 2 bases and J by 5 bases, with 16 bases between them.

This TCR derives from a woman between 40 and 50 years old with COVID-19, enrolled during active disease. Source material: peripheral blood. The rearrangement uses TRBV9 and TRBJ2-5; tentative D call: TRBD2 (6 bases). The CDR3 region has the DNA TGTGCCAGCAGCGTGGGAGGCTTGGGCGAGGAGACCCAGTACTTC. Its translation is CASSVGGLGEETQYF.